The next 15 T cell receptor beta chains were all read from a single sample in a study of T cell responses to AZD1222 COVID-19 vaccine. TCRdb's copy holds only in-frame clones and misses some; the assay was immunoSEQ multiplex PCR. The sample has 150,000 or so clones; roughly 87% are singletons. The specimen comprised peripheral blood, sampled on day 0 of AZD1222 vaccination. Source of these receptors: an adult in good health.

The rearrangement joins TRBV6-5 to TRBJ2-7; D possibly corresponds to TRBD2 (6 bases). CDR1 is MNHEY, CDR2 SVGAGI, per germline. The V end lost 11 bases, the J end lost 1 base, and 12 bases lay between the germline ends. The CDR3 is made up of 12 amino acids. The CDR3 nucleotides are TGTGCCTCGCGGGACCAATCCTACGAGCAGTACTTC. Protein: CASRDQSYEQYF.

In nucleotides, the CDR3 is TGTGCCAGCAGTACCGACAGGGACACCGGGGAGCTGTTTTTT. Amino acid sequence: CASSTDRDTGELFF. The rearrangement joins TRBV27 to TRBJ2-2, with 7 bases lining up with TRBD1. V dropped 5 bases and J dropped 3; count of bases not matched to a gene: 3. This CDR3 comprises 14 residues. Per the germline V gene, CDR1 is MNHEY and CDR2 is SMNVEV (reference sequence).

The CDR3 is CAGYVGLANNEQFF. The CDR3 DNA is TGCGCCGGTTACGTGGGACTAGCGAACAATGAGCAGTTCTTC. The J gene is TRBJ2-1, the V gene TRBV10-1, with 10 nucleotides matching TRBD2. Germline V lookup: CDR1 WNHNN, CDR2 SYGVQD (reference sequence). J lost 5 bases, V lost 11 bases, and 9 bases had no gene match. CDR3 size: 14 residues.

The rearrangement joins TRBV7-8 to TRBJ1-4; maybe TRBD1 (5 bases). From germline, CDR1 is SGHVS and CDR2 FQNEAQ. V was shortened by 7 bases and J by 4 bases, with 22 bases between the two germline ends. The CDR3 covers 17 residues. The CDR3 region has the DNA TGTGCCAGCACCGTAGGGGCTGGGGGACGGAGTAATGAAAAACTGTTTTTT. It is translated as CASTVGAGGRSNEKLFF.

V is TRBV5-1 and J is TRBJ2-7; 13 bases fit TRBD2. Trimming took 4 bases from V and 1 from J; bases not matched to a gene: 8. Germline-derived CDR1 and CDR2 are SGHRS and YFSETQ. The CDR3 length is 17 residues. CDR3 bases: TGCGCCAGCAGCCCAAGGACTAGCGGGAGTTCATCCTACGAGCAGTACTTC. It is translated as CASSPRTSGSSSYEQYF. The full variable domain, rest sourced from reference TRBV5-1 and TRBJ2-7, is KAGVTQTPRYLIKTRGQQVTLSCSPISGHRSVSWYQQTPGQGLQFLFEYFSETQRNKGNFPGRFSGRQFSNSRSEMNVSTLELGDSALYLCASSPRTSGSSSYEQYFGPGTRLTVT.

The V gene is TRBV4-1, the J gene TRBJ2-7; 11 bases fit TRBD2. Trimming took 2 bases from V and 3 from J; bases not matched to a gene: 3. The CDR3 extends over 15 amino acids. CDR1 and CDR2 from the germline V gene are MGHRA and YSYEKL. In nucleotides, the CDR3 is TGCGCCAGCAGCCAAACTAGCGGGAGTATCTACGAGCAGTACTTC. This sequence encodes CASSQTSGSIYEQYF.

The J gene is TRBJ2-3, the V gene TRBV5-6; TRBD1 agrees at 7 bases. Germline trimming cut 2 bases from V and 2 bases from J; bases unmatched to any gene: 5. CDR1 and CDR2 (germline): SGHDT, YYEEEE. This CDR3 comprises 15 residues. The CDR3 reads CASSLGTAYTDTQYF. The CDR3 coding sequence is TGTGCCAGCAGCTTAGGGACAGCATACACAGATACGCAGTATTTT. The full variable domain, completed using reference TRBV5-6 and TRBJ2-3, is DAGVTQSPTHLIKTRGQQVTLRCSPKSGHDTVSWYQQALGQGPQFIFQYYEEEERQRGNFPDRFSGHQFPNYSSELNVNALLLGDSALYLCASSLGTAYTDTQYFGPGTRLTVL.

This chain uses TRBV5-1 with TRBJ2-1, with D maybe TRBD1 (6 bases). In germline, CDR1 is SGHRS, CDR2 YFSETQ. Trimming removed 2 bases at V and 6 bases at J, with 6 bases between. The length of the CDR3 is 12 residues. As DNA, the CDR3 is TGCGCCAGCAGCTTACAGGGCAATGAGCAGTTCTTC. It specifies CASSLQGNEQFF.

The CDR3 DNA follows: TGTGCCACCAGTGAGAGGGGGACTAGCGGGAGGGTATCCTACAATGAGCAGTTCTTC. Protein product: CATSERGTSGRVSYNEQFF. This chain joins TRBV24-1 and TRBJ2-1; 16 nucleotides align to TRBD2. This CDR3 spans 19 amino acids. Germline CDR1 reads KGHDR; CDR2 reads SFDVKD. The V gene end was trimmed by 4 bases and the J gene end by 1 base; junction bases not matched to a gene: 6.

This chain links TRBV19 with TRBJ1-5; D is ambiguous. The CDR3 is made up of 14 amino acids. Per germline, CDR1 LNHDA and CDR2 SQIVND (reference sequence). Trimming removed 5 bases at V and 2 bases at J, with 10 bases between. The DNA for the CDR3 is TGTGCCAGTAGTTGGGCATACGGCAATCAGCCCCAGCATTTT. It encodes CASSWAYGNQPQHF.

The chain's CDR3 is CAWKRFTEAFF. In DNA, the CDR3 is TGTGCCTGGAAGAGGTTCACTGAAGCTTTCTTT. V and J are TRBV30 and TRBJ1-1; D gene uncertain. Germline assignment: CDR1 GTSNPN and CDR2 SVGIG (reference sequence). The CDR3 runs to 11 residues. V lost 4 bases, J lost 4 bases, and 7 bases lay in between.

The V gene is TRBV11-2, the J gene TRBJ2-2, with 8 positions matching TRBD1. This CDR3 region has 18 residues. V lost 0 bases and J lost 6; bases outside the gene matches: 12. Germline assignment: CDR1 SGHAT and CDR2 FQNNGV. CDR3 DNA sequence: TGTGCCAGCAGCTTAGAATGGACGGGCCAGGGGGCCGCCGGGGAGCTGTTTTTT. Protein product: CASSLEWTGQGAAGELFF.

The chain joins TRBV11-3 to TRBJ2-1; unclear D gene. This CDR3 has 11 amino acids. In germline, CDR1 is SGHNT, CDR2 YENEEA. V was clipped by 3 bases and J by 9 bases, with 6 bases between them. For the CDR3, the DNA is TGTGCCAGCAGCTTTCGAAGTGAGCAGTTCTTC. It yields the protein CASSFRSEQFF.

This chain links TRBV28 with TRBJ2-7; 10 bases line up with TRBD2. The CDR3 contains 14 residues. Trimming at V came to 2 bases and at J to 2 bases, leaving 0 bases not matched to a gene. CDR1 is MDHEN, CDR2 SYDVKM, per germline. The CDR3 reads CASSLLAGAYEQYF. The CDR3 DNA reads as TGTGCCAGCAGTTTACTAGCGGGAGCCTACGAGCAGTACTTC.

The rearrangement joins TRBV11-1 to TRBJ2-5; 8 nucleotides agree with TRBD1. After removal of 3 bases from V and 5 bases from J, the junction contained 8 bases not matched to a gene. The CDR3 spans 15 residues. The germline V gene encodes CDR1 SGHAT and CDR2 FQDESV (reference sequence). The CDR3 protein is CASSLSGQGLETQYF. CDR3 nucleotide sequence: TGTGCCAGCAGCTTGTCCGGACAGGGATTGGAGACCCAGTACTTC. Filled out from reference TRBV11-1 and TRBJ2-5, the complete variable domain reads EAEVAQSPRYKITEKSQAVAFWCDPISGHATLYWYRQILGQGPELLVQFQDESVVDDSQLPKDRFSAERLKGVDSTLKIQPAELGDSAMYLCASSLSGQGLETQYFGPGTRLLVL.